This T cell receptor beta chain was observed in a study of blood T cell repertoires in COVID-19. Study-level information: Spain, Italy and the United States supplied samples that represented acute and convalescent COVID-19.

The repertoire was sequenced with immunoSEQ multiplex PCR; TCRdb's copy has only in-frame clones and lacks some. The data show 180,000 or so clones, 86% seen once. CDR3 length equals 14 residues. Trimming took 3 bases from V and 1 from J, leaving 6 bases between them. Looked up from germline, CDR1 is SGHTA and CDR2 is FQGNSA. The source of this sequence is a man between 70 and 80 years old with acute or convalescent COVID-19. The sample consisted of peripheral blood. The chain joins TRBV7-2 to TRBJ1-4; D is perhaps TRBD1 (5 bases). The CDR3 reads CASSFQGTNEKLFF. Written as DNA, the CDR3 is TGTGCCAGCAGCTTTCAGGGAACTAATGAAAAACTGTTTTTT. Supplemented by reference TRBV7-2 and TRBJ1-4, the full variable domain reads GAGVSQSPSNKVTEKGKDVELRCDPISGHTALYWYRQSLGQGLEFLIYFQGNSAPDKSGLPSDRFSAERTGGSVSTLTIQRTQQEDSAVYLCASSFQGTNEKLFFGSGTQLSVL.